This T cell receptor (beta chain) was found in a study of T cell clonotyping in hematopoietic cell transplantation. About the study: Cytoreduction preceded collection of pretransplant recipient samples. Whole-study findings and limits: Higher Inverse Simpson Index values in graft donor and pretransplant recipient predicted broader posttransplant TCR diversity.

The CDR3 is made up of 13 amino acids. Germline V gene sequence: CDR1 MNHEY, CDR2 SVGAGI. Trimming shortened V by 0 bases and J by 5 bases, and 7 bases separated the two germline ends. A remark on this clone: Its antigen is as yet unknown.

Documented time point: recipient sample about 28 days before transplant, after cytoreduction. Profiled with immunoSEQ multiplex PCR; TCRdb holds only in-frame clones, not every one. The data contain 29,000 or so clones, about 74% of them singletons. The rearrangement uses TRBV6-5 and TRBJ1-2; D is uncertain. The clonotype originates from a woman in her 30s with chronic myeloid leukemia. Some clones in this sample may be carry-over from other donors' samples. The sample here was peripheral blood mononuclear cells, taken before stem cell transplant. CDR3 protein: CASSYSGSYGYTF. The CDR3, as DNA: TGTGCCAGCAGTTACTCCGGGAGTTATGGCTACACCTTC.